The 5 T cell receptor beta chains presented below share a single source sample, sequenced in a study of blood T cell repertoires in COVID-19. The assay was immunoSEQ multiplex PCR, and TCRdb's table has in-frame clones only and misses some. In the table there are about 230,000 clones, around 86% of which are singletons. The sequenced sample was peripheral blood. The source is a man between 45 and 60 years old with COVID-19, enrolled during active disease.

The chain combines TRBV2 with TRBJ2-7, with TRBD2 as a possible D gene (5 bases). The CDR3 is 14 residues long. The ends were cut back, 3 bases at V and 7 bases at J, with 16 bases in the middle. Per the germline V gene, CDR1 is SNHLY and CDR2 is FYNNEI. CDR3 bases: TGTGCCAGCAGTGAGATCCAAACCCGGGGTGAGCAGTACTTC. Its translation: CASSEIQTRGEQYF.

The J gene is TRBJ2-1, the V gene TRBV14; a possible D gene is TRBD2 (6 bases). CDR1 is SGHDN and CDR2 is FVKESK in the germline V gene. V lost 1 base and J lost 13, with 14 bases in between. The CDR3 totals 13 residues. The CDR3 DNA reads TGTGCCAGCAGCCAAGTAAGGGCGGGAATTCAGTTCTTC. Its translation is CASSQVRAGIQFF. Variable domain in full (rest from reference TRBV14 and TRBJ2-1): EAGVTQFPSHSVIEKGQTVTLRCDPISGHDNLYWYRRVMGKEIKFLLHFVKESKQDESGMPNNRFLAERTGGTYSTLKVQPAELEDSGVYFCASSQVRAGIQFFGPGTRLTVL.

V usage is TRBV6-1 and J usage is TRBJ2-5, with 10 bases matching TRBD2. The germline V gene encodes CDR1 MNHNS and CDR2 SASEGT. This CDR3 has 16 residues. The V gene end was trimmed by 0 bases and the J gene end by 5 bases; junction bases not matched to a gene: 6. CDR3 sequence (DNA): TGTGCCAGCAGTGAAGCGCAACTAGCGGGGCGGGAGACCCAGTACTTC. This codes for CASSEAQLAGRETQYF.

The chain recombines TRBV6-1 with TRBJ1-2, with D tentatively TRBD1 (6 bases). From germline, CDR1 is MNHNS and CDR2 SASEGT. V gave up 3 bases and J gave up 4 bases, with 6 bases separating them. The CDR3 sequence is 12 residues long. CDR3 DNA sequence: TGTGCCAGCAGTGACAGGGGCTATGGCTACACCTTC. It specifies CASSDRGYGYTF.

J is TRBJ2-2 and V is TRBV27; 8 nucleotides align to TRBD2. V lost 8 bases and J lost 4; bases outside the gene matches: 6. The CDR3 has 14 amino acids. The germline V gene has CDR1 MNHEY and CDR2 SMNVEV (reference sequence). For the CDR3, the DNA is TGTGCCAGCCGCCCGGGGGGGATCACCGGGGAGCTGTTTTTT. Translating it yields CASRPGGITGELFF.